A selection of T cell receptor beta chains follows, all from one sample in a study of human T cells and chemical hapten exposure. MiXCR was run by TCRdb on the RACE reads, yielding one entry per CDR3 protein. This sample yields about 140,000 distinct CDR3 sequences, of which 12% are seen a single time; less than 1.5% belongs to the top ten. This material consisted of whole blood, taken in connection with sensitization to the hapten diphenylcyclopropenone (DPC). Receptors originate from a woman aged 50 to 60 with alopecia areata. Some clones in this sample may be carry-over from other donors' samples. Each CDR3 is given with its conserved first and last residue. D genes are given only for firm matches. A clone size is listed for some rows: how often the clone was seen (once, few, many), or a class if it is expanded.

D	V	size	J	DNA	CDR3
NA	TRBV7-9	few	TRBJ2-7	TGTGCCAGCAGCTTGGCCCCGTCGGCCTACGAGCAGTACTTC	CASSLAPSAYEQYF
TRBD2	TRBV6-6	few	TRBJ2-3	TGTGCCGGCTCTAGCGGGAGTGCAGATACGCAGTATTTT	CAGSSGSADTQYF
NA	TRBV7-9	NA	TRBJ1-4	TGTGCCAGCAGCACACTACAGGCCACTAATGAAAAACTGTTTTTT	CASSTLQATNEKLFF
NA	TRBV11-3	many	TRBJ2-2	TGTGCCAGCAGCCACACAAACACCGGGGAGCTGTTTTTT	CASSHTNTGELFF
NA	TRBV30	NA	TRBJ1-4	TGTGCCTTGACCGGGACGAGGAGCGAAAAACTGTTTTTT	CALTGTRSEKLFF
TRBD2	TRBV6-2/TRBV6-3	NA	TRBJ2-1	TGTGCCAGCACTTTAGCGGGAGGAAGCTACAATGAGCAGTTCTTC	CASTLAGGSYNEQFF
TRBD2	TRBV7-2	NA	TRBJ2-3	TGTGCCAGCAGCTTCCCTAAAGCGGGATCGCATCCTTACACAGATACGCAGTATTTT	CASSFPKAGSHPYTDTQYF
TRBD1	TRBV28	NA	TRBJ2-5	TGTGCCGCCCTCGGGCAGGGGGCCCAAGAGACCCAGTACTTC	CAALGQGAQETQYF
NA	TRBV5-1	NA	TRBJ2-1	TGCGCCAGCAGCTACTCCTCCCCTAATGAGCAGTTCTTC	CASSYSSPNEQFF
NA	TRBV12-3/TRBV12-4	few	TRBJ2-3	TGTGCCAGCAGTTTAACGCCGGGGCCCAGCACAGATACGCAGTATTTT	CASSLTPGPSTDTQYF
NA	TRBV7-9	many	TRBJ2-7	TGTGCCAGCAGCCCGTCGGGGACCTACGAGCAGTACTTC	CASSPSGTYEQYF
TRBD2	TRBV29-1	many	TRBJ2-1	TGCAGCGCTGAGCCACTAGCGGGAGGGTACAATGAGCAGTTCTTC	CSAEPLAGGYNEQFF
TRBD2	TRBV6-6	many	TRBJ2-3	TGTGCCAGCAGTTACTCAGCGGGAGGGGCGCAGTATTTT	CASSYSAGGAQYF
NA	TRBV7-9	NA	TRBJ1-6	TGTGCCAGCAGCTTAGAAACAACAGCTAATTCACCCCTCCACTTT	CASSLETTANSPLHF
NA	TRBV4-2	NA	TRBJ1-1	TGTGCCAGCAGCCAAGATAGAGGGAACACTGAAGCTTTCTTT	CASSQDRGNTEAFF
TRBD1	TRBV4-2	many	TRBJ2-7	TGTGCCAGCAGCCAAGGGGACAGGGCCTCCTACGAGCAGTACTTC	CASSQGDRASYEQYF
NA	TRBV29-1	few	TRBJ2-7	TGCAGCGTTGCAGAGAGCTCCTACGAGCAGTACTTC	CSVAESSYEQYF
NA	TRBV7-2	many	TRBJ1-3	TGTGCCAGCAGCAAAGCCTCCCGGGGCTCTGGAAACACCATATATTTT	CASSKASRGSGNTIYF
NA	TRBV9	NA	TRBJ2-1	TGTGCCAGCAGCGTCGGGAGTTTAACCTACAATGAGCAGTTCTTC	CASSVGSLTYNEQFF
NA	TRBV27	few	TRBJ2-3	TGTGCCAGCACCCTCAGTCGGGAGCCCACAGATACGCAGTATTTT	CASTLSREPTDTQYF
TRBD2	TRBV7-2	few	TRBJ2-2	TGTGCCAGCAGCTTAAGAGGGAGGGCCGCGACCGGGGAGCTGTTTTTT	CASSLRGRAATGELFF
NA	TRBV27	many	TRBJ2-2	TGTGCCAGCAGTTTAAGGACATACCCACCCGGGGAGCTGTTTTTT	CASSLRTYPPGELFF
NA	TRBV4-2	few	TRBJ2-4	TGTGCCAGCAGCCAAGCTAGGGCTGCCAAAAACATTCAGTACTTC	CASSQARAAKNIQYF
NA	TRBV7-2	few	TRBJ1-6	TGTGCCAGCAGCCAGCAGGGGTTTAATTCACCCCTCCACTTT	CASSQQGFNSPLHF
NA	TRBV5-1	few	TRBJ2-7	TGTGCCAGCAGCTTGAATGTCGAGCAGTACTTC	CASSLNVEQYF
TRBD1	TRBV20-1	few	TRBJ2-4	TGCAGTGCTAGAGATCGAGGACAGGAAAACATTCAGTACTTC	CSARDRGQENIQYF
NA	TRBV20-1	few	TRBJ2-7	TGCAGTGCTAGATCTCAGGGCTACGAGCAGTACTTC	CSARSQGYEQYF
TRBD2	TRBV20-1	few	TRBJ2-3	TGCAGTGCCTCAGGACTAGCGGGAGGGCGCGCAGATACGCAGTATTTT	CSASGLAGGRADTQYF
TRBD2	TRBV19	NA	TRBJ2-1	TGTGCCAGTCGCTTGCTGGGGGGGGAGCAGTTCTTC	CASRLLGGEQFF
NA	TRBV15	NA	TRBJ1-1	TGTGCCACCAGCAGGGCCGGGACGGTGAACACTGAAGCTTTCTTT	CATSRAGTVNTEAFF
TRBD1	TRBV29-1	once	TRBJ1-4	TGCAGCGTTGCCACAGGGGCGGCTAACGAAAAACTGTTTTTT	CSVATGAANEKLFF
TRBD1	TRBV6-2/TRBV6-3	many	TRBJ1-5	TGTGCCACCGGGGGACAGGGGGCCGGTCAGCCCCAGCATTTT	CATGGQGAGQPQHF
NA	TRBV5-6	NA	TRBJ2-7	TGTGCCAGCAGCGCCTGGACTACTGCCTACGAGCAGTACTTC	CASSAWTTAYEQYF
NA	TRBV7-9	few	TRBJ2-2	TGTGCCAGCAGCTTACAGGCAGTCACCACCGGGGAGCTGTTTTTT	CASSLQAVTTGELFF
TRBD2	TRBV6-2/TRBV6-3	NA	TRBJ2-7	TGTGCCAGCAGTACGCTAGCGGGGGCCTCCTACGAGCAGTACTTC	CASSTLAGASYEQYF
TRBD2	TRBV6-1	NA	TRBJ2-3	TGTGCCAGCACCCTCGGGACTAGCGCCTCAGATACGCAGTATTTT	CASTLGTSASDTQYF
TRBD2	TRBV12-3/TRBV12-4	few	TRBJ2-5	TGTGCCAGCAGTACGACTAGCGGGAGGGCGGGTGCAGAGACCCAGTACTTC	CASSTTSGRAGAETQYF
TRBD2	TRBV7-6	NA	TRBJ2-2	TGTGCCAGCAGCCCCCTAGCGGGAGGGCAGAGCGGGGAGCTGTTTTTT	CASSPLAGGQSGELFF
NA	TRBV27	few	TRBJ2-2	TGTGCCAGCAGTTTAAAAGCTTTAACCGGGGAGCTGTTTTTT	CASSLKALTGELFF
TRBD2	TRBV6-6	few	TRBJ2-1	TGTGCCAGCAGTAGACTAGCGGGAGGGCAAGGGAGCTCCTACAATGAGCAGTTCTTC	CASSRLAGGQGSSYNEQFF
NA	TRBV12-3/TRBV12-4	many	TRBJ2-1	TGTGCCAGCAGTTTAGCAGGACCTTACAATGAGCAGTTCTTC	CASSLAGPYNEQFF
NA	TRBV7-9	NA	TRBJ2-7	TGTGCCAGCAGCCGCCAGACCGGCACCTACGAGCAGTACTTC	CASSRQTGTYEQYF
NA	TRBV10-3	few	TRBJ2-1	TGTGCCATCAGCTCCGGGACTCGGTCCTACAATGAGCAGTTCTTC	CAISSGTRSYNEQFF
TRBD1	TRBV27	NA	TRBJ1-4	TGTGCCAGCAGTTTATTGGGACAGGGGGAAAAACTGTTTTTT	CASSLLGQGEKLFF